The 3 T cell receptor beta chains presented below share a single source sample, sequenced in a study of early T cells in non-severe SARS-CoV-2 infection. From the 5' RACE reads, TCRdb called clonotypes with MiXCR, one entry per CDR3 protein. Of fewer than 75,000 distinct CDR3 sequences in the sample, roughly 18% are singletons; the top ten hold about 8.2%. The source was whole blood, collected at baseline. These receptors were collected from an adult who was a healthcare worker with PCR-confirmed SARS-CoV-2 infection or an uninfected control (not recorded which).

Many counts were recorded for this clonotype. This sequence joins TRBV4-3 and TRBJ1-2; D gene unclear. Trimming shortened V by 0 bases and J by 3 bases, and 11 bases separated the two germline ends. Per the germline V gene, CDR1 is LGHNA and CDR2 is YSLEER. The CDR3 has 15 residues. CDR3: CASSQDYPVDYGYTF. The CDR3 coding sequence is TGCGCCAGCAGCCAAGATTACCCAGTAGACTATGGCTACACCTTC.

This clonotype was recorded at least ten times. V gene TRBV28 combines with J gene TRBJ1-2; no definite D call. The CDR3 sequence is 13 residues long. V was pared by 4 bases and J by 2 bases, with 8 bases between. In germline, CDR1 is MDHEN, CDR2 SYDVKM. CDR3 in DNA: TGTGCCAGCAGTTATAACATGAACTATGGCTACACCTTC. It translates to CASSYNMNYGYTF.

The V call is TRBV7-6, the J call TRBJ2-3; 9 positions match TRBD2. The trim removed 0 bases at V and 6 bases at J, leaving 4 bases unmatched. The CDR3 loop spans 15 amino acids. Germline values: CDR1 SGHVS, CDR2 FNYEAQ. CDR3 sequence (DNA): TGTGCCAGCAGCTTAGCGCGGGGGGGGTTCGATACGCAGTATTTT. As protein: CASSLARGGFDTQYF. Looking up the rest from reference TRBV7-6 and TRBJ2-3 gives the full variable domain: GAGVSQSPRYKVTKRGQDVALRCDPISGHVSLYWYRQALGQGPEFLTYFNYEAQQDKSGLPNDRFSAERPEGSISTLTIQRTEQRDSAMYRCASSLARGGFDTQYFGPGTRLTVL.